A single sample is the source of the 30 T cell receptor beta chains below, sequenced in a study of post-analysis software for immune sequencing data. Included in the TCR beta cDNA libraries were unique molecular identifiers. Using its own MiXCR run on the PCR reads, TCRdb lists one record per CDR3 protein. The repertoire holds roughly 730,000 distinct CDR3 sequences, 25% to 30% seen once, with approximately 0.6% in the top ten. Whole-study findings and limits: Patients had higher frequencies than controls of five or six TRBV segments, including TRBV5-6, TRBV5-1 and TRBV20-1.

No antigen has been identified for these receptors. Sequenced: blood. These receptors were taken from a girl under 18 with multiple sclerosis.

The V call is TRBV10-2, the J call TRBJ1-6, with D unclear. Germline CDR1 reads WSHSY; CDR2 reads SAAADI. V shed 2 bases and J shed 0 bases, with 11 bases lying between them. The CDR3 consists of 17 residues. The CDR3 reads CASSEGAGSSYNSPLHF. In DNA form, the CDR3 reads TGCGCCAGCAGTGAGGGAGCGGGTAGCTCCTATAATTCACCCCTCCACTTT.

The chain carries TRBV28 and TRBJ1-5; D is possibly TRBD1 (5 bases). The CDR3 spans 16 residues. The germline gives CDR1 MDHEN, CDR2 SYDVKM. The ends were cut back, 6 bases at V and 2 bases at J, with 17 bases in the middle. CDR3 sequence (DNA): TGTGCCAGCAGCCGGGAAGGGCAGGGAGGCAATCAGCCCCAGCATTTT. Translated: CASSREGQGGNQPQHF.

This clonotype was counted a few times. The chain uses TRBV18 and TRBJ1-1; D possibly corresponds to TRBD1 (6 bases). CDR1 is KGHSH and CDR2 is LQKENI in the germline V gene. The CDR3 has 15 residues. Between the trimmed V and J ends, which lost 5 bases and 1 base, there was a span of 14 bases. The DNA of the CDR3 is TGTGCCAGCTCATCCTCAGGGGCCGGGAACACTGAAGCTTTCTTT. Its translation is CASSSSGAGNTEAFF. The complete variable domain, with remaining parts taken from reference TRBV18 and TRBJ1-1, reads NAGVMQNPRHLVRRRGQEARLRCSPMKGHSHVYWYRQLPEEGLKFMVYLQKENIIDESGMPKERFSAEFPKEGPSILRIQQVVRGDSAAYFCASSSSGAGNTEAFFGQGTRLTVV.

This clonotype appeared a few times. V usage is TRBV5-1 and J usage is TRBJ2-3; D gene uncertain. Germline V CDR1 and CDR2: SGHRS, YFSETQ. The V and J ends lost 2 bases and 2 bases respectively, with 9 bases between them. The CDR3 covers 14 residues. CDR3 DNA sequence: TGCGCCAGCAGCTTCGACTCTATCACAGATACGCAGTATTTT. Its protein product is CASSFDSITDTQYF.

This chain joins TRBV6-4 and TRBJ2-1, with 9 bases lining up with TRBD1. Germline-derived CDR1 and CDR2 are MRHNA and SNTAGT. The CDR3 sequence is 15 residues long. The junction had 11 bases not matched to a gene; V was cut back by 6 bases and J by 8 bases. The CDR3 sequence is CASSERQGGSDEQFF. The CDR3 DNA reads as TGTGCCAGCAGCGAGAGACAGGGGGGGAGCGATGAGCAGTTCTTC.

The chain has TRBV7-2 and TRBJ1-4, with 8 positions matching TRBD1. Trimming took 3 bases from V and 7 from J; bases not matched to a gene: 7. Per the germline V gene, CDR1 is SGHTA and CDR2 is FQGNSA. The CDR3 length is 15 residues. The CDR3 nucleotides are TGTGCCAGCAGCTTGGGCAGGGGGCTTTTTGAAAAACTGTTTTTT. It translates to CASSLGRGLFEKLFF.

About this clonotype itself: Compared with germline, one end of the junction differs, possibly owing to a read error. The chain carries TRBV6-4 and TRBJ2-3; 8 bases are shared with TRBD2. The CDR3 is 15 residues long. Germline V CDR1 and CDR2: MRHNA, SNTAGT. This CDR3 reads CASQRVAGRRDTQYF. In DNA, the CDR3 is TGTGCCAGTCAGCGGGTAGCGGGGCGGCGAGATACACAGTATTTT.

As regards this clonotype: A read error may be the cause here, since a much bigger clone is one base away. The chain joins TRBV29-1 to TRBJ2-7, with 8 bases matching TRBD2. Per the germline V gene, CDR1 is SQVTM and CDR2 is ANQGSEA. The V and J ends lost 5 bases and 7 bases, in that order; junction bases with no gene match: 10. The CDR3 contains 13 residues. The CDR3 protein is CSVRVGRVSEQYF. The CDR3 DNA is TGCAGCGTTCGGGTCGGGAGGGTGAGTGAGCAGTACTTC.

J is TRBJ1-1 and V is TRBV4-1; D is undetermined. Germline V gene sequence: CDR1 MGHRA, CDR2 YSYEKL. This CDR3 region has 14 residues. Trimming cost V 2 bases and J 5 bases, with 12 bases left between them. CDR3 nucleotide sequence: TGCGCCAGCAGCCAACTCGGGGTCCGGACTGAAGCTTTCTTT. Residues: CASSQLGVRTEAFF.

The chain is built from TRBV7-2 and TRBJ2-5; no reliable D call. There are 14 residues in the CDR3. Germline CDR1 reads SGHTA; CDR2 reads FQGNSA. Trimming removed 4 bases from V and 2 bases from J, with 11 bases in between. CDR3 in amino acids: CASSSRTSQETQYF. CDR3 DNA sequence: TGTGCCAGCAGCTCAAGGACGAGTCAAGAGACCCAGTACTTC.

V is TRBV12-3 or TRBV12-4 and J is TRBJ2-5; the D gene is possibly TRBD1 (6 bases). Trimming left V 4 bases short and J 5 bases short, with 14 bases between. This CDR3 has 14 amino acids. CDR3 nucleotide sequence: TGTGCCAGCAGTTCCCAGGGGTTTCGTGAGACCCAGTACTTC. The encoded protein is CASSSQGFRETQYF.

This chain connects TRBV7-8 to TRBJ1-4; possibly TRBD1 for D (6 bases). Germline CDR1 SGHVS, CDR2 FQNEAQ. The CDR3 totals 15 residues. V gave up 5 bases and J gave up 2 bases, with 12 bases separating them. CDR3 protein: CASSPDRLTNEKLFF. CDR3 DNA: TGTGCCAGCAGCCCCGACAGGCTCACTAATGAAAAACTGTTTTTT.

A note on this clonotype: A read error is possible here, since a much larger clone lies one base away. The chain joins TRBV20-1 to TRBJ2-5; the D gene is possibly TRBD2 (7 bases). The V gene's germline CDR1 is DFQATT and CDR2 SNEGSKA (reference sequence). V was pared by 5 bases and J by 11 bases, with 27 bases between. The CDR3 consists of 15 residues. The CDR3 region has the DNA TGCAGTGCTCTCGACCGGCGACGGGGGGCGAGGGAGCAGTACTTC. It specifies CSALDRRRGAREQYF.

This clonotype came up a few times. CDR3 sequence reads: CASSSAWDRVNSPLHF. CDR3 nucleotide sequence: TGTGCCAGCAGCTCTGCTTGGGACAGGGTCAATTCACCCCTCCACTTT. The chain employs TRBV5-5 and TRBJ1-6; 9 bases line up with TRBD1. V gave up 3 bases and J gave up 7 bases; unmatched junction bases: 8. Per germline, CDR1 SGHKS and CDR2 YYEKEE (reference sequence). This CDR3 is 16 amino acids long.

CDR3 sequence (DNA): TGTGCCAGCAAACGGGACAGGGGTGAAACCGGGGAGCTGTTTTTT. Amino acid sequence: CASKRDRGETGELFF. The rearrangement joins TRBV12-3 or TRBV12-4 to TRBJ2-2; 10 bases match TRBD1. V lost 7 bases to trimming and J lost 5 bases; unmatched junction nucleotides: 7. This CDR3 has 15 amino acids.

The rearrangement uses TRBV20-1 and TRBJ2-1; D perhaps matches TRBD2 (6 bases). Trimming shortened V by 6 bases and J by 9 bases, and 18 bases separated the two germline ends. Germline CDR1 DFQATT, CDR2 SNEGSKA (reference sequence). This CDR3 is built from 13 residues. The CDR3 loop is CSAERELGGEQFF. The DNA of the CDR3 is TGCAGTGCCGAAAGGGAGCTGGGGGGTGAGCAGTTCTTC.

V gene TRBV5-5 combines with J gene TRBJ2-1, with a possible D match to TRBD2 (7 bases). The germline CDR1 and CDR2 sequences are SGHKS and YYEKEE (reference sequence). The CDR3 consists of 15 residues. Deletions cut 1 base from V and 6 bases from J, with 14 bases between. CDR3 loop: CASSLSGDYLNEQFF. DNA for the CDR3: TGTGCCAGCAGCTTGTCAGGGGACTACCTCAATGAGCAGTTCTTC.

The chain combines TRBV6-5 with TRBJ1-2; 9 nucleotides line up with TRBD1. Unmatched junction bases numbered 8, after V lost 4 bases and J lost 8 bases. The germline CDR1 and CDR2 sequences are MNHEY and SVGAGI. The CDR3 loop spans 14 amino acids. The DNA for the CDR3 is TGTGCCAGCAGTTCATTTCCCGGGACAGGGGGCTACACCTTC. Its translation: CASSSFPGTGGYTF.

J is TRBJ2-3 and V is TRBV7-9; 11 nucleotides match TRBD2. Germline trimming cut 4 bases from V and 0 bases from J; bases unmatched to any gene: 12. The germline V gene has CDR1 SEHNR and CDR2 FQNEAQ (reference sequence). This CDR3 is 19 amino acids long. CDR3 in amino acids: CASSSPRLAGGTSTDTQYF. The CDR3 nucleotides read TGTGCCAGCAGCTCCCCCCGGCTAGCGGGGGGAACTAGCACAGATACGCAGTATTTT.

CDR3 DNA sequence: TGCAGCGTTGGGGTCAGTGGTAACACTGAAGCTTTCTTT. Translating it yields CSVGVSGNTEAFF. The chain is built from TRBV29-1 and TRBJ1-1; the D is unclear. The CDR3 consists of 13 residues. Deletions cut 4 bases from V and 2 bases from J, with 11 bases between. Germline V lookup: CDR1 SQVTM, CDR2 ANQGSEA.

This clonotype was seen repeatedly, ten times or more. CDR3 amino acids: CSVAMALYNEQFF. Written as DNA, the CDR3 is TGCAGCGTTGCTATGGCGCTTTACAATGAGCAGTTCTTC. The rearrangement uses TRBV29-1 and TRBJ2-1; D is unclear. Germline CDR1 SQVTM, CDR2 ANQGSEA. The length of the CDR3 is 13 residues. V lost 4 bases and J 4 bases, leaving 11 bases between the germline ends.

This clonotype was observed a handful of times. The CDR3 protein is CASSQERTEPYGYTF. DNA of the CDR3: TGCGCCAGCAGCCAAGAACGGACAGAGCCCTATGGCTACACCTTC. The chain has TRBV4-3 and TRBJ1-2; D might be TRBD1 (6 bases). The CDR3 consists of 15 residues. The V end lost 0 bases, the J end lost 4 bases, and 12 bases lay between the germline ends. CDR1 is LGHNA and CDR2 is YSLEER in the germline V gene.

This clonotype was counted between two and nine times. This sequence joins TRBV5-1 and TRBJ2-7; D may be TRBD2 (6 bases). The germline V gene encodes CDR1 SGHRS and CDR2 YFSETQ. This CDR3 is 15 amino acids long. The V gene lost 0 bases and the J gene lost 4 bases, with 14 bases spanning the gap. The CDR3 loop reads CASSLVSGSTYEQYF. Written as DNA, the CDR3 is TGCGCCAGCAGCTTGGTTTCCGGGAGTACATACGAGCAGTACTTC.

This clonotype turned up a few times. CDR3 coding DNA: TGTGCCAGCAGTCTAAGGGTTGCAGGGAATGAGCAGTTCTTC. Protein sequence: CASSLRVAGNEQFF. This rearrangement joins TRBV7-9 to TRBJ2-1; possible D gene TRBD1, 5 bases. This CDR3 spans 14 amino acids. Germline V gene lookup returns CDR1 SEHNR and CDR2 FQNEAQ (reference sequence). Trimming stripped 6 bases from V and 7 bases from J, with 16 bases between.

Details on this clonotype: At one end, the junction sequence differs from germline, possibly due to a read error. In DNA form, the CDR3 reads TGTGCCAGCTACAAGCGGGAGGACACCGGGGAGCGGTTTTTT. Translated: CASYKREDTGERFF. The chain recombines TRBV6-6 with TRBJ2-2; 9 bases line up with TRBD2. Germline loops: CDR1 MNHNY, CDR2 SVGAGI (reference sequence). CDR3 length: 14 amino acids.

This clonotype was recorded a few times. The V and J genes are TRBV10-3 and TRBJ2-1; TRBD2 matches at 8 bases. Germline CDR1 reads ENHRY; CDR2 reads SYGVKD. With 2 bases clipped from V and 6 bases from J, the junction kept 3 bases outside the gene matches. The CDR3 runs to 14 residues. CDR3 nucleotide sequence: TGTGCCATCAGTGAGAGCGGGGGTCGCAATGAGCAGTTCTTC. Protein: CAISESGGRNEQFF.

The genes are TRBV5-1 and TRBJ2-3, with a tentative D call TRBD2 (6 bases). The CDR3 contains 15 residues. CDR1 and CDR2 (germline): SGHRS, YFSETQ. Trimming stripped 2 bases from V and 2 bases from J, with 12 bases between. In DNA, the CDR3 is TGCGCCAGCAGCTTAGGGGACTCCCTCACAGATACGCAGTATTTT. Amino acids: CASSLGDSLTDTQYF.

The J gene is TRBJ2-1, the V gene TRBV5-1; 14 positions match TRBD2. There are 17 residues in the CDR3. The V gene's germline CDR1 is SGHRS and CDR2 YFSETQ. V lost 4 bases, J lost 5 bases, and 8 bases stayed unmatched. The CDR3 nucleotides read TGCGCCAGCAGCGGCCGACTAGCGGGAGGGGAAAACAATGAGCAGTTCTTC. Residues: CASSGRLAGGENNEQFF. Using reference TRBV5-1 and TRBJ2-1 for the parts outside the CDR3, the full variable domain is KAGVTQTPRYLIKTRGQQVTLSCSPISGHRSVSWYQQTPGQGLQFLFEYFSETQRNKGNFPGRFSGRQFSNSRSEMNVSTLELGDSALYLCASSGRLAGGENNEQFFGPGTRLTVL.

This clonotype was found a few times. The chain uses TRBV4-1 and TRBJ1-6, with a possible D match to TRBD1 (6 bases). Germline assignment: CDR1 MGHRA and CDR2 YSYEKL. There are 15 residues in the CDR3. V shed 3 bases and J shed 9 bases, with 15 bases lying between them. This chain's CDR3 is CASSQARGDLSPLHF. The CDR3 region has the DNA TGCGCCAGCAGCCAGGCGAGGGGGGACCTTTCACCCCTCCACTTT.

The rearrangement links TRBV20-1 to TRBJ2-7, with D tentatively TRBD1 (5 bases). Trimming shortened V by 6 bases and J by 0 bases, and 18 bases separated the two germline ends. CDR3 length equals 15 residues. Germline V lookup: CDR1 DFQATT, CDR2 SNEGSKA (reference sequence). CDR3 loop: CSAGPPGRSSYEQYF. DNA of the CDR3: TGCAGTGCCGGACCCCCAGGGCGGAGCTCCTACGAGCAGTACTTC.